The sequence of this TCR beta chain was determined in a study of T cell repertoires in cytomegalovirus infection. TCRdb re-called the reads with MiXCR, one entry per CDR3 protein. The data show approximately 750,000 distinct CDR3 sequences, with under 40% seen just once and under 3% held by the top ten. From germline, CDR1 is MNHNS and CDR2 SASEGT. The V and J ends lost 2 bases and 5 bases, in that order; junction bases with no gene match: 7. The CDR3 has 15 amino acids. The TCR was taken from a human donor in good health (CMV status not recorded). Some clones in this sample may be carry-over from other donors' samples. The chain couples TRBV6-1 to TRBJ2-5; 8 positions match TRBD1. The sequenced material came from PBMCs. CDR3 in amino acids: CASSEKARGLETQYF. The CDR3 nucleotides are TGTGCCAGCAGTGAAAAGGCCAGGGGGCTTGAGACCCAGTACTTC.